This T cell receptor beta chain was profiled in a study of cytotoxic CD8 clonotypes in ibrutinib-treated CLL. Regarding the study as a whole: Sampling times differed between sustained-remission and progressing patients. Treatment saw public clonotypes, which were uncommon, either contract or stay stable. The clonality went up when patients responded to ibrutinib and dropped back toward baseline at progression.

Libraries were prepared by immunoSEQ multiplex PCR; TCRdb keeps only in-frame clonotypes and omits some of them. The sample holds 65,000 to 80,000 clones, less than 85% seen once. In regard to this clone: Its specificity is not known. This same CDR3 is encoded by further DNA sequences in the sample.

Germline CDR1 is GTSNPN and CDR2 is SVGIG (reference sequence). The CDR3 totals 13 residues. V was trimmed by 3 bases and J by 2 bases, leaving 10 bases between them. This receptor was identified in a human donor with chronic lymphocytic leukemia. V and J are TRBV30 and TRBJ2-5; D ambiguous. The starting material was PBMCs, obtained after 24 months of ibrutinib treatment. DNA of the CDR3: TGTGCCTGGAGACGGCAGGTACAAGAGACCCAGTACTTC. It encodes CAWRRQVQETQYF.